A single sample is the source of the 20 T cell receptor beta chains below, sequenced in a study of circulating and synovial CD4+ cells in juvenile arthritis (dated by TCRdb to the mid-2010s). Libraries were built with the immunoSEQ multiplex PCR assay. In TCRdb, the immuneACCESS table is reduced to in-frame sequences with V and J assigned. These tables do not hold every clone; where another copy was compared, an unresolved V gene accounts for under half, and the others remain unexplained. The sample has approximately 15,000 clones on record, more than 75% of them singletons. Together, the top ten hold around 0.78% of the sample. Sequencing was performed on CD4+ T cells from blood. Source of these receptors: a human donor with juvenile idiopathic arthritis.

V is TRBV15 and J is TRBJ1-4, with 7 bases that match TRBD1. CDR1 and CDR2 (germline): LNHNV, YYDKDF (reference sequence). Trimming took 1 base from V and 8 from J; bases not matched to a gene: 4. The CDR3 has 14 amino acids. The CDR3 reads CATSRVTGTEKLFF. CDR3 DNA: TGTGCCACCAGCAGAGTGACAGGGACGGAAAAACTGTTTTTT.

The chain couples TRBV28 to TRBJ2-7, with 11 nucleotides matching TRBD2. The CDR3 is 14 residues long. After removal of 5 bases from V and 4 bases from J, the junction contained 4 bases not matched to a gene. The germline V gene has CDR1 MDHEN and CDR2 SYDVKM. This CDR3 is CASSPSGGRYEQYF. CDR3 in DNA: TGTGCCAGCAGTCCTAGCGGGGGGAGGTACGAGCAGTACTTC.

V usage is TRBV5-1 and J usage is TRBJ2-3; 7 nucleotides agree with TRBD2. The J segment lost 1 base and the V segment lost 1 base, leaving 6 bases of the junction unmatched. Germline V CDR1 and CDR2: SGHRS, YFSETQ. The CDR3 has 16 amino acids. The CDR3, as DNA: TGCGCCAGCAGCTTGATGGCGGGAGCCGGCACAGATACGCAGTATTTT. Its translation is CASSLMAGAGTDTQYF.

J is TRBJ2-5 and V is TRBV19; tentative D call: TRBD2 (5 bases). Germline V gene lookup returns CDR1 LNHDA and CDR2 SQIVND (reference sequence). The CDR3 length is 16 residues. V gave up 3 bases and J gave up 5 bases, with 19 bases separating them. The CDR3 nucleotides are TGTGCCAGTAGTATCGGGAAAAGCAGCAGTCAGGAGACCCAGTACTTC. Translation gives CASSIGKSSSQETQYF. Full variable domain (rest looked up from reference TRBV19 and TRBJ2-5): DGGITQSPKYLFRKEGQNVTLSCEQNLNHDAMYWYRQDPGQGLRLIYYSQIVNDFQKGDIAEGYSVSREKKESFPLTVTSAQKNPTAFYLCASSIGKSSSQETQYFGPGTRLLVL.

This clone turned up a few times. The chain carries TRBV30 and TRBJ1-5; D unresolved. CDR1 GTSNPN and CDR2 SVGIG come from the germline V gene (reference sequence). With 0 bases removed from V and 4 bases from J, the gap between germline ends came to 7 bases. The CDR3 consists of 13 residues. The CDR3 sequence is CAWSVRGNQPQHF. The CDR3, as DNA: TGTGCCTGGAGTGTACGGGGTAATCAGCCCCAGCATTTT.

The rearrangement uses TRBV6-6 and TRBJ2-7; a possible D gene is TRBD2 (6 bases). This CDR3 is 13 amino acids long. Per the germline V gene, CDR1 is MNHNY and CDR2 is SVGAGI (reference sequence). Trimming took off 6 bases at V and 7 bases at J, with 16 bases between the two ends. The CDR3 DNA reads as TGTGCCAGCAGCCGCGGGGAGCCGGGGGAGCAGTACTTC. Amino acid sequence: CASSRGEPGEQYF.

Comment on this clone: Compared with germline, one end of the junction differs, possibly owing to a read error. This sample also contains other DNA sequences that code for the same CDR3. This chain links TRBV19 with TRBJ1-6; D is perhaps TRBD1 (5 bases). Germline assignment: CDR1 LNHDA and CDR2 SQIVND (reference sequence). The CDR3 extends over 15 amino acids. The CDR3 reads CASSIKGQQNSPLHF. For the CDR3, the DNA is TGTGCCAGTAGTATCAAAGGACAACAGAATTCCCCCCTCCACTTT.

The chain employs TRBV5-1 and TRBJ2-2; 9 nucleotides line up with TRBD1. The CDR3 sequence is 15 residues long. CDR1 SGHRS and CDR2 YFSETQ come from the germline V gene. V trimming: 6 bases; J trimming: 6 bases; junction bases outside the gene matches: 9. CDR3: CASTKPGQGPGELFF. CDR3 in DNA: TGCGCCAGCACCAAACCGGGACAGGGTCCCGGGGAGCTGTTTTTT.

The V call is TRBV5-1, the J call TRBJ2-6, with TRBD1 identical over 7 bases. Germline V gene sequence: CDR1 SGHRS, CDR2 YFSETQ. This CDR3 is built from 20 residues. Unmatched junction bases numbered 14, after V lost 1 base and J lost 1 base. Here the CDR3 reads CASSLWTGEGVLSGANVLTF. CDR3 bases: TGCGCCAGCAGCTTGTGGACAGGCGAGGGCGTCCTGTCTGGGGCCAACGTCCTGACTTTC.

The rearrangement uses TRBV14 and TRBJ1-1; D call uncertain. This CDR3 is built from 13 residues. Germline values: CDR1 SGHDN, CDR2 FVKESK. Trimming removed 0 bases from V and 7 bases from J, with 9 bases in between. CDR3 amino acids: CASSQEEALEAFF. DNA of the CDR3: TGTGCCAGCAGCCAAGAGGAGGCCCTTGAAGCTTTCTTT.

The rearrangement links TRBV14 to TRBJ2-7, with 7 bases matching TRBD1. V trimming: 4 bases; J trimming: 2 bases; junction bases outside the gene matches: 5. The CDR3 spans 14 residues. In germline, CDR1 is SGHDN, CDR2 FVKESK. This CDR3 is CASSLTGQAYEQYF. The CDR3 region has the DNA TGTGCCAGCAGCCTTACCGGACAGGCCTACGAGCAGTACTTC.

The chain employs TRBV2 and TRBJ2-1; 12 bases line up with TRBD2. The trim removed 4 bases at V and 5 bases at J, leaving 0 bases unmatched. The length of the CDR3 is 14 residues. Germline CDR1 SNHLY, CDR2 FYNNEI. CDR3 in amino acids: CASSGLAGDNEQFF. DNA for the CDR3: TGTGCCAGCAGTGGACTAGCGGGGGACAATGAGCAGTTCTTC.

This chain links TRBV2 with TRBJ2-1; D may be TRBD2 (6 bases). The CDR3 consists of 14 residues. Germline-derived CDR1 and CDR2 are SNHLY and FYNNEI. V was clipped by 6 bases and J by 10 bases, with 19 bases between them. The CDR3: CASRKSRDFEEQFF. The CDR3 DNA reads as TGTGCCAGCAGAAAAAGCCGGGACTTCGAGGAGCAGTTCTTC.

The rearrangement uses TRBV30 and TRBJ1-2; 7 bases map to TRBD1. Per germline, CDR1 GTSNPN and CDR2 SVGIG (reference sequence). The CDR3 is made up of 17 amino acids. Trimming took 1 base from V and 6 from J; bases not matched to a gene: 17. CDR3 nucleotide sequence: TGTGCCTGGAGTGACTCGACACAGGGGAGATTGGGCGATGGCTACACCTTC. Translating gives CAWSDSTQGRLGDGYTF.

This sequence joins TRBV7-8 and TRBJ2-7; D possibly corresponds to TRBD2 (5 bases). V dropped 4 bases and J dropped 1 base, with 11 bases sitting between them. CDR1 and CDR2 from the germline V gene are SGHVS and FQNEAQ. The CDR3 sequence is 14 residues long. In nucleotides, the CDR3 is TGTGCCAGCAGCTCGACGACTATTTCCTACGAGCAGTACTTC. Protein: CASSSTTISYEQYF. Full variable domain (missing parts from reference TRBV7-8 and TRBJ2-7): GAGVSQSPRYKVAKRGQDVALRCDPISGHVSLFWYQQALGQGPEFLTYFQNEAQLDKSGLPSDRFFAERPEGSVSTLKIQRTQQEDSAVYLCASSSTTISYEQYFGPGTRLTVT.

The rearrangement joins TRBV2 to TRBJ1-2, with D perhaps matching TRBD1 (5 bases). The CDR3 length is 16 residues. Germline values: CDR1 SNHLY, CDR2 FYNNEI. The V gene lost 0 bases and the J gene lost 7 bases, with 18 bases spanning the gap. CDR3 amino acids: CASSEAREPGRGGYTF. In DNA form, the CDR3 reads TGTGCCAGCAGTGAAGCGCGAGAACCGGGGAGGGGTGGCTACACCTTC.

The chain links TRBV10-2 to TRBJ1-5, with TRBD1 matching 9 bases. Germline V gene sequence: CDR1 WSHSY, CDR2 SAAADI. The CDR3 extends over 14 amino acids. Unmatched junction bases numbered 1, after V lost 4 bases and J lost 3 bases. The DNA of the CDR3 is TGCGCCAGCAGTGGGACAGGGGACAATCAGCCCCAGCATTTT. Translated: CASSGTGDNQPQHF.

This chain uses TRBV30 with TRBJ1-4; no definite D call. This CDR3 comprises 14 residues. In germline, CDR1 is GTSNPN, CDR2 SVGIG (reference sequence). V was clipped by 0 bases and J by 10 bases, with 15 bases between them. The CDR3 sequence: CAWSVNEGGRKLFF. The CDR3 DNA follows: TGTGCCTGGAGTGTAAATGAGGGCGGGAGAAAACTGTTTTTT.

V is TRBV30 and J is TRBJ1-3; maybe TRBD1 (6 bases). V was clipped by 1 base and J by 0 bases, with 16 bases between them. From germline, CDR1 is GTSNPN and CDR2 SVGIG (reference sequence). The CDR3 spans 17 residues. CDR3: CAWSDKYRTDSGNTIYF. CDR3 sequence (DNA): TGTGCCTGGAGTGACAAATACCGGACAGACTCTGGAAACACCATATATTTT.

Details on this clone: In the same sample, other DNA sequences code for this CDR3. This chain connects TRBV4-1 to TRBJ1-6; tentatively, D is TRBD1 (6 bases). Germline-derived CDR1 and CDR2 are MGHRA and YSYEKL. The CDR3 runs 15 residues. V lost 5 bases and J 0 bases, leaving 8 bases between the germline ends. CDR3 nucleotide sequence: TGCGCCAGCAGCGTACAGGGCTCCTATAATTCACCCCTCCACTTT. It yields the protein CASSVQGSYNSPLHF.